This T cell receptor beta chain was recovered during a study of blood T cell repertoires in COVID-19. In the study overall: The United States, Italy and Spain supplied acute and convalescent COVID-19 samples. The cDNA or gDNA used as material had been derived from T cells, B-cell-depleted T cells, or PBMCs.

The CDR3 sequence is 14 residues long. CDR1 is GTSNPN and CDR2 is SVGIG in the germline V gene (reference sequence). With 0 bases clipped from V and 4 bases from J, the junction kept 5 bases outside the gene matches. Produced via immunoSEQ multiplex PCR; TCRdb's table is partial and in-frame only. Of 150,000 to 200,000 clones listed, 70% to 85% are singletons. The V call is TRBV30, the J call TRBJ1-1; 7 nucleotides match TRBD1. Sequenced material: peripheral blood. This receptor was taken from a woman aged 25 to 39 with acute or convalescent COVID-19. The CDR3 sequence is CAWSVGGTVTEAFF. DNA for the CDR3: TGTGCCTGGAGTGTAGGGGGCACGGTCACTGAAGCTTTCTTT.